Following are 22 T cell receptor beta chains from one sample sequenced in a study of blood T cell repertoires in COVID-19. Method: immunoSEQ multiplex PCR; TCRdb's copy keeps in-frame clones and lacks some. The sample lists 110,000 or so clones, 80% to 85% seen once, with 30% to 45% in the top ten. Sequenced input: peripheral blood. The receptor set was obtained from a man older than 75 with acute or convalescent COVID-19.

The gene calls are TRBV28 and TRBJ1-3; the D is unclear. With 3 bases removed from V and 6 bases from J, the gap between germline ends came to 9 bases. The CDR3 covers 13 residues. CDR1 is MDHEN, CDR2 SYDVKM, per germline. DNA of the CDR3: TGTGCCAGCAGTTTTTACACCCCAAACACCATATATTTT. Translating gives CASSFYTPNTIYF.

The chain couples TRBV30 to TRBJ2-7; D is ambiguous. The CDR3 is 12 residues long. Trimming pared 2 bases from V and 3 bases from J, leaving 8 bases between. Germline assignment: CDR1 GTSNPN and CDR2 SVGIG (reference sequence). CDR3: CAWSRQYYEQYF. Written as DNA, the CDR3 is TGTGCCTGGAGTAGACAATACTACGAGCAGTACTTC.

V is TRBV5-1 and J is TRBJ2-1, with D perhaps matching TRBD2 (6 bases). The CDR3 is made up of 15 amino acids. The V end was cut by 4 bases, the J end by 7 bases, with 18 bases between. Germline V gives CDR1 SGHRS, CDR2 YFSETQ. CDR3 nucleotides: TGCGCCAGCAGCCCCCAGGGAGGAGAGGGGAATGAGCAGTTCTTC. It codes for CASSPQGGEGNEQFF. The variable domain in full, completed from reference TRBV5-1 and TRBJ2-1, reads KAGVTQTPRYLIKTRGQQVTLSCSPISGHRSVSWYQQTPGQGLQFLFEYFSETQRNKGNFPGRFSGRQFSNSRSEMNVSTLELGDSALYLCASSPQGGEGNEQFFGPGTRLTVL.

The chain joins TRBV29-1 to TRBJ1-2; 8 nucleotides line up with TRBD1. Germline V CDR1 and CDR2: SQVTM, ANQGSEA. V gave up 7 bases and J gave up 0 bases; unmatched junction bases: 10. The CDR3 consists of 15 residues. The CDR3 region is CSARTGFLANYGYTF. In nucleotides, the CDR3 is TGCAGCGCCAGGACAGGGTTCCTCGCTAACTATGGCTACACCTTC.

The count of this clone is one. The rearrangement links TRBV11-2 to TRBJ2-7; TRBD1 aligns across 9 bases. After removal of 4 bases from V and 3 bases from J, the junction contained 7 bases not matched to a gene. This CDR3 spans 15 amino acids. The germline V gene has CDR1 SGHAT and CDR2 FQNNGV. This CDR3 reads CASSSTGTGYYEQYF. CDR3 bases: TGTGCCAGCAGCTCCACCGGGACAGGGTACTACGAGCAGTACTTC. Looking up the rest from reference TRBV11-2 and TRBJ2-7 gives the full variable domain: EAGVAQSPRYKIIEKRQSVAFWCNPISGHATLYWYQQILGQGPKLLIQFQNNGVVDDSQLPKDRFSAERLKGVDSTLKIQPAKLEDSAVYLCASSSTGTGYYEQYFGPGTRLTVT.

The genes are TRBV5-1 and TRBJ2-3; D unresolved. Germline assignment: CDR1 SGHRS and CDR2 YFSETQ. Trimming took 2 bases from V and 6 from J, leaving 10 bases between them. This CDR3 has 13 amino acids. This CDR3 reads CASSFVSRDTQYF. For the CDR3, the DNA is TGCGCCAGCAGCTTTGTTTCCCGGGATACGCAGTATTTT.

The chain carries TRBV28 and TRBJ2-7; D is unresolved. The CDR3 loop spans 17 amino acids. Trimming removed 5 bases from V and 0 bases from J, with 20 bases in between. Germline V gene lookup returns CDR1 MDHEN and CDR2 SYDVKM. CDR3 bases: TGTGCCAGCAGTAGTTTATTACGAGCCATAGACTCCTACGAGCAGTACTTC. This gives the protein CASSSLLRAIDSYEQYF.

Note on this clone: One end of the junction fails to match germline, which may point to a read error. This chain connects TRBV18 to TRBJ2-1; TRBD2 might be the D (5 bases). Germline V CDR1 and CDR2: KGHSH, LQKENI. CDR3 length: 13 residues. The CDR3 nucleotides are TGTGCCAGCTCAGGGAGCTCCCACAATGAGCAGTTCTTC. It translates to CASSGSSHNEQFF.

The chain has TRBV4-2 and TRBJ2-7; the D is unclear. The CDR3 length is 12 residues. Germline V gene sequence: CDR1 LGHNA, CDR2 YNFKEQ. V was pared by 4 bases and J by 3 bases, with 7 bases between. The CDR3, as DNA: TGTGCCAGCAGCCCCAGACTCTACGAGCAGTACTTC. Amino acid sequence: CASSPRLYEQYF.

The gene calls are TRBV6-2 or TRBV6-3 and TRBJ2-2; tentatively, D is TRBD2 (6 bases). V was trimmed by 1 base and J by 2 bases, leaving 11 bases between them. The CDR3 consists of 16 residues. Germline assignment: CDR1 MNHEY and CDR2 SVGEGT. The CDR3 loop is CASSYWGDLNTGELFF. The CDR3 bases are TGTGCCAGCAGTTACTGGGGGGACCTAAACACCGGGGAGCTGTTTTTT.

This rearrangement joins TRBV11-2 to TRBJ2-5, with 7 nucleotides matching TRBD2. From germline, CDR1 is SGHAT and CDR2 FQNNGV. The CDR3 consists of 15 residues. V lost 7 bases and J lost 2; bases outside the gene matches: 10. The CDR3 DNA sequence: TGTGCCAGCACCCTCCCCTGGGGGGGGCAAGAGACCCAGTACTTC. Protein sequence: CASTLPWGGQETQYF.

This clone was picked up a small number of times. The CDR3: CASSVYNSPLHF. In DNA form, the CDR3 reads TGTGCCAGCTCTGTCTATAATTCACCCCTCCACTTT. The V gene is TRBV13, the J gene TRBJ1-6, with D uncertain. CDR3 length: 12 residues. Germline values: CDR1 PRHDT, CDR2 FYEKMQ (reference sequence). Trimming took 8 bases from V and 3 from J, leaving 5 bases between them.

V usage is TRBV14 and J usage is TRBJ1-1; a weak D match, TRBD1 (5 bases). V was cut by 0 bases and J by 6 bases, with 11 bases left in between. Germline-derived CDR1 and CDR2 are SGHDN and FVKESK. The CDR3 consists of 14 residues. The CDR3 sequence is CASSQEWGGAEAFF. The CDR3 bases are TGTGCCAGCAGCCAAGAGTGGGGCGGCGCTGAAGCTTTCTTT.

The CDR3, as DNA: TGTGCCAGCAGCTTGGTCCCTACTTCCTCCTACGAGCAGTACTTC. It yields the protein CASSLVPTSSYEQYF. J is TRBJ2-7 and V is TRBV5-6; the D is unclear. The CDR3 runs 15 residues. The V gene's germline CDR1 is SGHDT and CDR2 YYEEEE. V lost 0 bases to trimming and J lost 0 bases, with 10 bases between them. Based on the CDR3 plus reference TRBV5-6 and TRBJ2-7, the full variable domain is DAGVTQSPTHLIKTRGQQVTLRCSPKSGHDTVSWYQQALGQGPQFIFQYYEEEERQRGNFPDRFSGHQFPNYSSELNVNALLLGDSALYLCASSLVPTSSYEQYFGPGTRLTVT.

A single count supports this clone. The chain joins TRBV7-2 to TRBJ1-2, with 7 positions matching TRBD1. Per the germline V gene, CDR1 is SGHTA and CDR2 is FQGNSA. J lost 4 bases, V lost 3 bases, and 5 bases had no gene match. CDR3 length: 14 residues. The CDR3 here is CASSFRDSIYGYTF. As DNA, the CDR3 is TGTGCCAGCAGCTTCCGGGACAGCATCTATGGCTACACCTTC.

V usage is TRBV18 and J usage is TRBJ1-5; 8 nucleotides agree with TRBD1. Germline V gene data show CDR1 as KGHSH and CDR2 as LQKENI. V shed 1 base and J 2 bases; nucleotides not matched to a gene: 4. CDR3 length equals 16 residues. The DNA of the CDR3 is TGTGCCAGCTCACCACTACCGGGACAGGGCAATCAGCCCCAGCATTTT. It specifies CASSPLPGQGNQPQHF.

This clone turned up a few times. The CDR3 DNA reads as TGTGCCAGTAGTACCCGGACAAGGTTAGCCGAGCAGTACTTC. Its protein product is CASSTRTRLAEQYF. The gene calls are TRBV19 and TRBJ2-7; D may be TRBD1 (5 bases). Germline CDR1 reads LNHDA; CDR2 reads SQIVND (reference sequence). V lost 4 bases, J lost 6 bases, and 16 bases lay in between. CDR3 length equals 14 residues.

The chain has TRBV25-1 and TRBJ2-3; D uncertain. CDR3 length equals 10 residues. The V end was cut by 8 bases, the J end by 5 bases, with 5 bases between. CDR1 MGHDK and CDR2 SYGVNS come from the germline V gene. This chain's CDR3 is CASSRDTQYF. The CDR3 DNA follows: TGTGCCAGCTCCAGAGATACGCAGTATTTT.

The chain carries TRBV11-3 and TRBJ2-7; 9 bases are shared with TRBD1. Trimming removed 5 bases from V and 5 bases from J; junction bases left unmatched: 7. Germline CDR1 is SGHNT and CDR2 is YENEEA. The CDR3 sequence is 14 residues long. CDR3 nucleotide sequence: TGTGCCAGCAGCCTGGGACAGGGCATCGACGAGCAGTACTTC. It translates to CASSLGQGIDEQYF.

The chain links TRBV19 to TRBJ2-3; TRBD1 agrees at 9 bases. The CDR3 totals 14 residues. The germline CDR1 and CDR2 sequences are LNHDA and SQIVND (reference sequence). The ends lost 6 bases at V and 1 base at J; junction bases unmatched: 2. The CDR3, as DNA: TGTGCCAGTAGAAGGACAGGGGGCACAGATACGCAGTATTTT. Translated: CASRRTGGTDTQYF.

This chain connects TRBV6-5 to TRBJ2-7; 12 bases fit TRBD2. The germline gives CDR1 MNHEY, CDR2 SVGAGI. This CDR3 region has 14 residues. Trimming removed 6 bases from V and 4 bases from J; junction bases left unmatched: 4. CDR3 in DNA: TGTGCCAGCAGGCTAGCGGGAGGGCGGTACGAGCAGTACTTC. Its translation: CASRLAGGRYEQYF.

CDR3 amino acids: CASSVQGANTGELFF. In nucleotides, the CDR3 is TGTGCCAGCAGCGTGCAGGGGGCGAACACCGGGGAGCTGTTTTTT. This rearrangement joins TRBV6-5 to TRBJ2-2, with 7 nucleotides matching TRBD1. The germline CDR1 and CDR2 sequences are MNHEY and SVGAGI. The CDR3 totals 15 residues. J lost 0 bases, V lost 6 bases, and 4 bases had no gene match.